The clone carrying this T cell receptor (beta chain) was observed a few times. The target antigen is unknown. The data belong to a study of cytomegalovirus exposure and HLA in healthy donors. General study findings and limits: Presence/absence analyses supposed approximately even sequencing depth among donors. Common viral pathogens (according to a later analysis) appeared linked to several of the most significant clusters.

Primers: 60 Vbeta forward and 13 Jbeta reverse. The table came from immunoSEQ multiplex PCR; TCRdb's copy has only in-frame clones and leaves some out. The sample has 150,000 to 200,000 clones, approximately 71% seen once. This CDR3 has 13 amino acids. V trimming: 5 bases; J trimming: 4 bases; junction bases outside the gene matches: 3. The V gene's germline CDR1 is SGHVS and CDR2 FNYEAQ. Sequenced: PBMCs. The TCR originated in a girl aged 10 to 17 in good health and CMV-seronegative. The J gene is TRBJ1-1, the V gene TRBV7-6, with 8 bases lining up with TRBD1. CDR3 sequence reads: CASSTQGGTEAFF. CDR3 coding DNA: TGTGCCAGCAGCACACAGGGGGGCACTGAAGCTTTCTTT. Complete variable domain (other parts from reference TRBV7-6 and TRBJ1-1): GAGVSQSPRYKVTKRGQDVALRCDPISGHVSLYWYRQALGQGPEFLTYFNYEAQQDKSGLPNDRFSAERPEGSISTLTIQRTEQRDSAMYRCASSTQGGTEAFFGQGTRLTVV.